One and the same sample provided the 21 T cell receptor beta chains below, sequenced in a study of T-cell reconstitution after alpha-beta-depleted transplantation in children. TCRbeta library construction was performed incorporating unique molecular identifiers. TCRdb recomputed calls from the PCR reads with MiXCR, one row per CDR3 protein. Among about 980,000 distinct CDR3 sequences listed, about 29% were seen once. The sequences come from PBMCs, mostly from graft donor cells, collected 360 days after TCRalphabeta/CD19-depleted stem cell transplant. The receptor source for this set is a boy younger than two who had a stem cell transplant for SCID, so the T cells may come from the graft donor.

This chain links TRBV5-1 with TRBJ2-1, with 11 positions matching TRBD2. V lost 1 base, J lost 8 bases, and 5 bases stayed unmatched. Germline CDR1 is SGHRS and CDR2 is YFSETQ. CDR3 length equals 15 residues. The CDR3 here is CASSLKLAGGYEQFF. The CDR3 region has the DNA TGCGCCAGCAGCTTGAAGTTAGCGGGGGGGTATGAGCAGTTCTTC.

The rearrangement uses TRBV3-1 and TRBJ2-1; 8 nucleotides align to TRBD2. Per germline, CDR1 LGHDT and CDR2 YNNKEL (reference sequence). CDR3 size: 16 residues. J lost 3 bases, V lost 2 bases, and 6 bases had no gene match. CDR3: CASSQTRRGVYNEQFF. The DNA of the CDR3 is TGTGCCAGCAGCCAAACGAGGCGGGGGGTCTACAATGAGCAGTTCTTC.

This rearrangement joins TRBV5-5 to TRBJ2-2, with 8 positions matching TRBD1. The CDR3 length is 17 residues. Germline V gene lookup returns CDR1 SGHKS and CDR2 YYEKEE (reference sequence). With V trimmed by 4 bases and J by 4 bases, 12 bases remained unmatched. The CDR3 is CASSDNPGTGGTGELFF. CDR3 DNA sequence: TGTGCCAGCAGCGATAACCCCGGGACAGGCGGCACCGGGGAGCTGTTTTTT.

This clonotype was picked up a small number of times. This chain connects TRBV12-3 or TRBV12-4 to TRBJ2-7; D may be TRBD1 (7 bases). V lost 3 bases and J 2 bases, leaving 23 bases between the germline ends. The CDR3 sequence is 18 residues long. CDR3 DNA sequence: TGTGCCAGCAGTTTCCGCGGGACAGCACCTCGCTTTACCTACGAGCAGTACTTC. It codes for CASSFRGTAPRFTYEQYF.

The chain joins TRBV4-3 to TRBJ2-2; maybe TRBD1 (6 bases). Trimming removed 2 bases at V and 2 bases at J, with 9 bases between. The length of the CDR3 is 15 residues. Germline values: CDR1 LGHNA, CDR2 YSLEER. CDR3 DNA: TGCGCCAGCAGCCAACGGACAGATAACACCGGGGAGCTGTTTTTT. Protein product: CASSQRTDNTGELFF.

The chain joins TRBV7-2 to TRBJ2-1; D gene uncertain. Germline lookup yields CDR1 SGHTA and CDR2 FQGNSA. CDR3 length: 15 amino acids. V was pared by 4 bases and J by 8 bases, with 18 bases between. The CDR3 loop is CASSYGPNNWDEQFF. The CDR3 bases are TGTGCCAGCAGCTACGGGCCAAACAATTGGGATGAGCAGTTCTTC.

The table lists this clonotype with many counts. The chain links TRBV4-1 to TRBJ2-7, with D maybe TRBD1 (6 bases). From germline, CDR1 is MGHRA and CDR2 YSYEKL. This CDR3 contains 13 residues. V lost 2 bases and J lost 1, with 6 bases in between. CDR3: CASSQTGSYEQYF. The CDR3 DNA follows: TGCGCCAGCAGCCAAACAGGGTCCTACGAGCAGTACTTC.

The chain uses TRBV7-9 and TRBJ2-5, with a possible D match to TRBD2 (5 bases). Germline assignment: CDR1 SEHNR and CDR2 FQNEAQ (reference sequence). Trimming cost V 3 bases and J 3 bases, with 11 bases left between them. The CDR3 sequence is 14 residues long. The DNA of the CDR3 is TGTGCCAGCAGCTTTTCGGGGATGAAAGAGACCCAGTACTTC. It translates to CASSFSGMKETQYF.

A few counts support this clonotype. The DNA for the CDR3 is TGTGCCAGCAGCCTACGGACAGGGAGGAACACCGGGGAGCTGTTTTTT. Its translation is CASSLRTGRNTGELFF. The chain links TRBV7-2 to TRBJ2-2, with 8 bases lining up with TRBD1. This CDR3 spans 16 amino acids. Unmatched junction bases numbered 6, after V lost 5 bases and J lost 1 base. The germline CDR1 and CDR2 sequences are SGHTA and FQGNSA.

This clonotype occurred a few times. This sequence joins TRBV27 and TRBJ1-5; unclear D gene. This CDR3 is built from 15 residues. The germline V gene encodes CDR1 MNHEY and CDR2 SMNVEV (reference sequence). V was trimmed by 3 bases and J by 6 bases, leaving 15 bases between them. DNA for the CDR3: TGTGCCAGCAGTTTGGTCGGCCCCGGCGGTCAGCCCCAGCATTTT. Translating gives CASSLVGPGGQPQHF.

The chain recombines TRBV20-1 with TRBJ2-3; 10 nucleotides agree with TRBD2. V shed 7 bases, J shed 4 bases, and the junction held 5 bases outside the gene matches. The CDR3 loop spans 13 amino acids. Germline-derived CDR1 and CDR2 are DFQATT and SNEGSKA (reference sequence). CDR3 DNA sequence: TGCAGTGGAAGCGGGGGGGCCCCAGATACGCAGTATTTT. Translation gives CSGSGGAPDTQYF.

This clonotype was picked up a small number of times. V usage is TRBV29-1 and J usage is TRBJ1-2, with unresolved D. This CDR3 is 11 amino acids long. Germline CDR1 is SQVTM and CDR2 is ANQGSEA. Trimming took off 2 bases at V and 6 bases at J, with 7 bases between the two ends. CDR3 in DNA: TGCAGCGTTGAACAGGTCAATGGCTACACCTTC. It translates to CSVEQVNGYTF.

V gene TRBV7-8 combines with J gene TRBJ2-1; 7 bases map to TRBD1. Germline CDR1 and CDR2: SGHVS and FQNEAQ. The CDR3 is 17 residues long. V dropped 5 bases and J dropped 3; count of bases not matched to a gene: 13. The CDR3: CASSQEGAKPLYNEQFF. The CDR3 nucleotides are TGTGCCAGCAGCCAAGAGGGGGCTAAACCTCTCTACAATGAGCAGTTCTTC.

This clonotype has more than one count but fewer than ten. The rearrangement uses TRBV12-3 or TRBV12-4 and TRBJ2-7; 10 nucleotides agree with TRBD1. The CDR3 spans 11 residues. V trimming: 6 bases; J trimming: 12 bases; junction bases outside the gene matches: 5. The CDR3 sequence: CASSPGQGVYF. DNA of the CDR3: TGTGCCAGCAGCCCCGGACAGGGGGTGTACTTC.

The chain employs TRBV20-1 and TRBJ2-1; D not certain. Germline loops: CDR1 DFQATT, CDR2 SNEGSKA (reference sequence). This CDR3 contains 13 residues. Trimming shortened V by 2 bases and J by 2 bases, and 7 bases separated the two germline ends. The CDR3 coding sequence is TGCAGTGCTAGACGATGGCCCTACAATGAGCAGTTCTTC. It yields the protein CSARRWPYNEQFF.

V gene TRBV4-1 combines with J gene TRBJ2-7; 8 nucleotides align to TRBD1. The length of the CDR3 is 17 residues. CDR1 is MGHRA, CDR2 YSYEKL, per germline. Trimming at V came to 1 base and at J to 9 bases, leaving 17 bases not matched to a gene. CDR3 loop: CASSQGQGPDSYTAQYF. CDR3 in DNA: TGCGCCAGCAGCCAAGGACAGGGGCCCGATAGCTACACCGCGCAGTACTTC.

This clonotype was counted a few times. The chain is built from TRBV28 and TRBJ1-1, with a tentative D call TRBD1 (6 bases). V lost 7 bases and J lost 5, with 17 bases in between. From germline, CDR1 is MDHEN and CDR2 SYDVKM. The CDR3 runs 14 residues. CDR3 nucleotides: TGTGCCAGCACCTGGTTGGGGGCAGGGACTGAAGCTTTCTTT. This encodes CASTWLGAGTEAFF.

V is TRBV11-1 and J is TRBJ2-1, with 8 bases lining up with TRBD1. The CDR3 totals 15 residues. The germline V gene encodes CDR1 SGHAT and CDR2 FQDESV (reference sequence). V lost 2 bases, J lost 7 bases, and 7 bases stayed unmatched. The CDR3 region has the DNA TGTGCCAGCAGCTTACCAGGGGGCGGACGAAATGAGCAGTTCTTC. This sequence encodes CASSLPGGGRNEQFF.

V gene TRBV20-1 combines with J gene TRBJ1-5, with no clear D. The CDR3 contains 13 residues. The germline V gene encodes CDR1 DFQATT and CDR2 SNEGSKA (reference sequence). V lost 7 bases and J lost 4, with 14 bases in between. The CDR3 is CSVLPDRNQPQHF. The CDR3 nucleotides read TGCAGTGTTCTACCAGATCGGAATCAGCCCCAGCATTTT.

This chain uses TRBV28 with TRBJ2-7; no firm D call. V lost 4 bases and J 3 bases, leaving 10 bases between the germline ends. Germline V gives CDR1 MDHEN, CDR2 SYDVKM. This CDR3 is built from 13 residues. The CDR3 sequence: CASSSSANYEQYF. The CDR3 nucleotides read TGTGCCAGCAGTTCCTCGGCGAACTACGAGCAGTACTTC.

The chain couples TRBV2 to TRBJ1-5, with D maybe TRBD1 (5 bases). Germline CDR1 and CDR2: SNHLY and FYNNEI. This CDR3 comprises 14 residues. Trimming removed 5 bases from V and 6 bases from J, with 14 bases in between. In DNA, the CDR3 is TGTGCCAGCAGTACCCAGGGAAGAACTCAGCCCCAGCATTTT. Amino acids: CASSTQGRTQPQHF.